This T cell receptor beta chain derives from a study of blood T cell repertoires in COVID-19. Study context: In each case, the material was cDNA or gDNA derived from T cells, B-cell-depleted T cells, or PBMCs.

Trimming cost V 2 bases and J 4 bases; bases outside gene matches: 11. Germline CDR1 GTSNPN, CDR2 SVGIG (reference sequence). The CDR3 is 17 amino acids. In the authors' methods: Amplification of reference gene primers was used by the study to estimate nucleated cell counts. Clones were read by immunoSEQ multiplex PCR, and TCRdb kept only the in-frame ones, dropping some. Clone size and V and J calls were adopted from that table, with D and trimming inferred from the DNA. The sample consists of about 57,000 clones, 79% of them appearing once. The receptor's source is a man in his fifties or sixties with acute or convalescent COVID-19. This chain joins TRBV30 and TRBJ1-6; 7 bases map to TRBD1. Sequences were obtained from peripheral blood. CDR3 sequence: CAWSPGGTVTYNSPLHF. CDR3 nucleotides: TGTGCCTGGAGTCCGGGCGGGACAGTCACGTATAATTCACCCCTCCACTTT.